The next 32 T cell receptor beta chains were all read from a single sample in a study of blood T cell repertoires in COVID-19 (dated by TCRdb to 2020 to 2022). Library preparation used the immunoSEQ multiplex PCR assay. TCRdb carries this immuneACCESS record with in-frame sequences only. Its versions omit some clonotypes, under half of them owing to an unresolved V gene in the studies checked, with the rest unexplained. This sample lists around 220,000 clones; 84% were detected once. The ten largest make up under 10% of the sample. Sequenced: peripheral blood. Receptor source: a woman aged 80 or over with COVID-19, enrolled during active disease.

The genes are TRBV5-1 and TRBJ1-1; TRBD1 is a possible D gene (6 bases). The V end lost 4 bases, the J end lost 4 bases, and 17 bases lay between the germline ends. CDR3 length: 15 residues. The V gene's germline CDR1 is SGHRS and CDR2 YFSETQ. In nucleotides, the CDR3 is TGCGCCAGCAGCAGCCAAACAGGGTGGAGCACTGAAGCTTTCTTT. Its protein is CASSSQTGWSTEAFF. Complete variable domain (other parts from reference TRBV5-1 and TRBJ1-1): KAGVTQTPRYLIKTRGQQVTLSCSPISGHRSVSWYQQTPGQGLQFLFEYFSETQRNKGNFPGRFSGRQFSNSRSEMNVSTLELGDSALYLCASSSQTGWSTEAFFGQGTRLTVV.

The chain uses TRBV7-9 and TRBJ2-1; 10 bases align to TRBD2. With V trimmed by 1 base and J by 9 bases, 6 bases remained unmatched. The CDR3 consists of 15 residues. Germline V gene data show CDR1 as SEHNR and CDR2 as FQNEAQ (reference sequence). CDR3 amino acids: CASSLVGTSAGEQFF. DNA of the CDR3: TGTGCCAGCAGCTTAGTAGGGACTAGCGCGGGTGAGCAGTTCTTC.

The rearrangement uses TRBV3-1 (or the pseudogene TRBV3-2) and TRBJ2-1; the match to TRBD2 covers 7 bases. This CDR3 comprises 16 residues. Germline loops: CDR1 LGHDT, CDR2 YNNKEL (reference sequence). After removal of 4 bases from V and 5 bases from J, the junction contained 11 bases not matched to a gene. The CDR3 DNA is TGTGCCAGCAGCCTCGGTGGGAGCGGGACCCACAATGAGCAGTTCTTC. Encoded protein: CASSLGGSGTHNEQFF.

The J gene is TRBJ2-2, the V gene TRBV7-9, with 8 positions matching TRBD2. Germline CDR1 and CDR2: SEHNR and FQNEAQ (reference sequence). CDR3 size: 16 residues. V was clipped by 1 base and J by 4 bases; unmatched bases: 5. CDR3 sequence reads: CASSLGAGEGTGELFF. The CDR3 DNA sequence: TGTGCCAGCAGCTTAGGAGCGGGGGAAGGCACCGGGGAGCTGTTTTTT.

J is TRBJ1-2 and V is TRBV9; TRBD1 agrees at 9 bases. Germline CDR1 and CDR2: SGDLS and YYNGEE. The CDR3 loop spans 14 amino acids. J lost 3 bases, V lost 2 bases, and 2 bases had no gene match. The DNA for the CDR3 is TGTGCCAGCAGCGTTCGGGACAGGGACTATGGCTACACCTTC. Translation gives CASSVRDRDYGYTF.

This chain links TRBV5-4 with TRBJ2-5; 9 nucleotides agree with TRBD1. V lost 5 bases to trimming and J lost 1 base; unmatched junction nucleotides: 0. The CDR3 runs 13 residues. In germline, CDR1 is SGHNT, CDR2 YYREEE (reference sequence). The CDR3 region is CASRGQGQETQYF. For the CDR3, the DNA is TGTGCCAGCAGGGGACAGGGCCAAGAGACCCAGTACTTC.

The V gene is TRBV3-1 (or the pseudogene TRBV3-2), the J gene TRBJ2-3; 7 bases agree with TRBD2. Per germline, CDR1 LGHDT and CDR2 YNNKEL (reference sequence). The CDR3 is made up of 19 amino acids. V trimming: 3 bases; J trimming: 2 bases; junction bases outside the gene matches: 17. CDR3 in DNA: TGTGCCAGCAGCCATACCCCCGGTGGCGGGGGATCCAACACAGATACGCAGTATTTT. Translated, it gives CASSHTPGGGGSNTDTQYF.

CDR3: CASSLGSTGELFF. The DNA of the CDR3 is TGTGCCAGCAGCCTGGGCTCGACCGGGGAGCTGTTTTTT. The rearrangement links TRBV7-3 to TRBJ2-2, with unresolved D. Germline V lookup: CDR1 SGHTA, CDR2 FQGTGA. There are 13 residues in the CDR3. Trimming stripped 5 bases from V and 5 bases from J, with 9 bases between.

This chain joins TRBV4-1 and TRBJ1-5; D unresolved. CDR1 and CDR2 (germline): MGHRA, YSYEKL. V lost 0 bases, J lost 1 base, and 7 bases lay in between. CDR3 size: 15 residues. The CDR3 sequence is CASSQDPPSNQPQHF. The CDR3 DNA reads TGCGCCAGCAGCCAAGATCCCCCGAGCAATCAGCCCCAGCATTTT.

The rearrangement uses TRBV7-2 and TRBJ2-1; D may be TRBD2 (5 bases). CDR1 and CDR2 from the germline V gene are SGHTA and FQGNSA. The CDR3 runs to 14 residues. Trimming shortened V by 6 bases and J by 8 bases, and 17 bases separated the two germline ends. In DNA, the CDR3 is TGTGCCAGCAGTCCTGGACGGGGATGGGATGAGCAGTTCTTC. Protein: CASSPGRGWDEQFF.

J is TRBJ1-4 and V is TRBV29-1; no clear D. CDR3 length equals 10 residues. Trimming shortened V by 5 bases and J by 7 bases, and 5 bases separated the two germline ends. Germline values: CDR1 SQVTM, CDR2 ANQGSEA. The CDR3 here is CSVRSEKLFF. Here the CDR3 DNA reads TGCAGCGTTCGTAGTGAAAAACTGTTTTTT.

This clone came up a few times. The chain is built from TRBV4-1 and TRBJ2-7; no definite D call. There are 14 residues in the CDR3. The V gene lost 5 bases and the J gene lost 0 bases, with 11 bases spanning the gap. Germline V lookup: CDR1 MGHRA, CDR2 YSYEKL. CDR3 DNA: TGCGCCAGCAGCTCTACCGCTATCTCCTACGAGCAGTACTTC. Translation gives CASSSTAISYEQYF.

The genes are TRBV7-6 and TRBJ2-1; 14 positions match TRBD2. The CDR3 spans 15 residues. Germline CDR1 reads SGHVS; CDR2 reads FNYEAQ. Trimming removed 4 bases from V and 7 bases from J; junction bases left unmatched: 3. The DNA for the CDR3 is TGTGCCAGCAGCTACTGGACTAGCGGGGGGAATGAGCAGTTCTTC. This gives the protein CASSYWTSGGNEQFF. Full variable domain (rest looked up from reference TRBV7-6 and TRBJ2-1): GAGVSQSPRYKVTKRGQDVALRCDPISGHVSLYWYRQALGQGPEFLTYFNYEAQQDKSGLPNDRFSAERPEGSISTLTIQRTEQRDSAMYRCASSYWTSGGNEQFFGPGTRLTVL.

The CDR3 DNA follows: TGTGCCAGCAGCTTAGTGTCGCGGGGGAACACAGATACGCAGTATTTT. The encoded protein is CASSLVSRGNTDTQYF. The gene calls are TRBV11-2 and TRBJ2-3, with 7 bases fitting TRBD2. The CDR3 has 16 amino acids. The J segment lost 2 bases and the V segment lost 1 base, leaving 6 bases of the junction unmatched. Germline V CDR1 and CDR2: SGHAT, FQNNGV.

The chain is built from TRBV11-2 and TRBJ2-1; tentatively, D is TRBD1 (6 bases). The CDR3 is 15 residues long. The V end was cut by 1 base, the J end by 0 bases, with 7 bases between. The germline V gene has CDR1 SGHAT and CDR2 FQNNGV. The chain's CDR3 is CASSLGTVSYNEQFF. The DNA for the CDR3 is TGTGCCAGCAGCTTAGGGACAGTCTCCTACAATGAGCAGTTCTTC.

This chain connects TRBV28 to TRBJ2-7, with TRBD1 matching 7 bases. Per germline, CDR1 MDHEN and CDR2 SYDVKM. V trimming: 2 bases; J trimming: 0 bases; junction bases outside the gene matches: 7. The CDR3 consists of 16 residues. The CDR3: CASSLPNRGISYEQYF. For the CDR3, the DNA is TGTGCCAGCAGTTTACCGAACAGGGGTATCTCCTACGAGCAGTACTTC.

The CDR3 region is CATAAGAGSYGYTF. The CDR3 DNA follows: TGTGCCACAGCGGCGGGAGCGGGTTCTTATGGCTACACCTTC. The rearrangement uses TRBV15 and TRBJ1-2; no clear D. V was pared by 9 bases and J by 5 bases, with 19 bases between. Per germline, CDR1 LNHNV and CDR2 YYDKDF (reference sequence). The CDR3 sequence is 14 residues long.

The V gene is TRBV19, the J gene TRBJ2-1, with a tentative D call TRBD1 (6 bases). CDR1 and CDR2 (germline): LNHDA, SQIVND (reference sequence). The CDR3 runs to 15 residues. V shed 2 bases and J shed 5 bases, with 13 bases lying between them. Here the CDR3 reads CASSIQGQRHNEQFF. CDR3 in DNA: TGTGCCAGTAGTATACAAGGACAGAGACACAATGAGCAGTTCTTC.

This clone showed up just a few times. This rearrangement joins TRBV28 to TRBJ1-5, with D hard to call. V was trimmed by 8 bases and J by 6 bases, leaving 11 bases between them. Germline V gene sequence: CDR1 MDHEN, CDR2 SYDVKM. The CDR3 extends over 12 amino acids. This chain's CDR3 is CASSGIGQPQHF. The CDR3, as DNA: TGTGCCAGCTCGGGGATAGGTCAGCCCCAGCATTTT.

The V and J genes are TRBV28 and TRBJ2-1; D may be TRBD1 (6 bases). The CDR3 contains 14 residues. Germline assignment: CDR1 MDHEN and CDR2 SYDVKM. V was clipped by 6 bases and J by 12 bases, with 21 bases between them. The CDR3 loop reads CASSPGDTVYVQFF. For the CDR3, the DNA is TGTGCCAGCAGCCCCGGGGACACCGTTTATGTGCAGTTCTTC.

The rearrangement links TRBV20-1 to TRBJ2-3, with a tentative D call TRBD1 (6 bases). CDR3 length: 15 amino acids. CDR1 and CDR2 (germline): DFQATT, SNEGSKA (reference sequence). Trimming removed 3 bases from V and 2 bases from J, with 15 bases in between. CDR3 loop: CSASDPGHNTDTQYF. CDR3 DNA sequence: TGCAGTGCTAGTGACCCGGGACACAACACAGATACGCAGTATTTT.

This chain links TRBV11-2 with TRBJ1-1; D not resolved. The CDR3 spans 14 residues. The germline CDR1 and CDR2 sequences are SGHAT and FQNNGV. V was clipped by 2 bases and J by 3 bases, with 10 bases between them. The CDR3 DNA is TGTGCCAGCAGCTTACCTGTCAGATACACTGAAGCTTTCTTT. This sequence encodes CASSLPVRYTEAFF.

The chain links TRBV28 to TRBJ2-7, with 10 bases identical to TRBD1. The trim removed 6 bases at V and 6 bases at J, leaving 11 bases unmatched. The CDR3 covers 15 residues. The germline V gene has CDR1 MDHEN and CDR2 SYDVKM. The CDR3 here is CASSLLSGTGAEQYF. As DNA, the CDR3 is TGTGCCAGCAGCCTCCTATCCGGGACAGGGGCCGAGCAGTACTTC.

Of note for this clone: One end of the junction does not line up with germline, which may come from a read error. The rearrangement joins TRBV27 to TRBJ1-1; TRBD1 aligns across 7 bases. Germline loops: CDR1 MNHEY, CDR2 SMNVEV (reference sequence). CDR3 length: 14 amino acids. CDR3 in DNA: TGTGCCAGCAGTTTATTACAGGGGAACCCTGAAGCTTTCTTT. It codes for CASSLLQGNPEAFF.

This chain joins TRBV28 and TRBJ2-1, with a possible D match to TRBD2 (5 bases). The germline V gene has CDR1 MDHEN and CDR2 SYDVKM. Trimming took off 7 bases at V and 8 bases at J, with 9 bases between the two ends. This CDR3 region has 11 residues. CDR3 coding DNA: TGTGCCAGCACCAAGAGGGATGAGCAGTTCTTC. It codes for CASTKRDEQFF.

This clone has a single count. The rearrangement joins TRBV9 to TRBJ2-2; D may be TRBD1 (6 bases). Trimming cost V 5 bases and J 5 bases, with 16 bases left between them. CDR1 and CDR2 from the germline V gene are SGDLS and YYNGEE. This CDR3 has 15 residues. In DNA, the CDR3 is TGTGCCAGCAGTTTTTCCCAACAGGGAACCGGGGAGCTGTTTTTT. This gives the protein CASSFSQQGTGELFF.

The chain uses TRBV3-1 (or the pseudogene TRBV3-2) and TRBJ2-1; TRBD2 matches 8 bases. The CDR3 consists of 15 residues. J was trimmed by 2 bases and V by 5 bases; bases with no gene match: 5. Germline CDR1 LGHDT, CDR2 YNNKEL (reference sequence). The CDR3 sequence is CASSKAAGAYNEQFF. The DNA for the CDR3 is TGTGCCAGCAGCAAAGCAGCGGGGGCCTACAATGAGCAGTTCTTC.

The V and J genes are TRBV5-1 and TRBJ2-1; 10 nucleotides agree with TRBD2. CDR1 is SGHRS and CDR2 is YFSETQ in the germline V gene. The CDR3 covers 16 residues. Germline trimming cut 4 bases from V and 5 bases from J; bases unmatched to any gene: 9. This CDR3 reads CASSPRRLAGDNEQFF. Here the CDR3 DNA reads TGCGCCAGCAGCCCCCGCCGGCTAGCGGGAGACAATGAGCAGTTCTTC.

This clone was observed once. The chain couples TRBV5-1 to TRBJ2-3, with TRBD2 matching over 11 bases. This CDR3 spans 17 amino acids. Germline trimming cut 0 bases from V and 4 bases from J; bases unmatched to any gene: 7. Looked up from germline, CDR1 is SGHRS and CDR2 is YFSETQ. CDR3 DNA sequence: TGCGCCAGCAGCTTGGCCCCCCTAGCGGGAGGTTCAGATACGCAGTATTTT. It is translated as CASSLAPLAGGSDTQYF.

The V call is TRBV4-2, the J call TRBJ2-1; possibly TRBD2 for D (5 bases). The CDR3 runs to 15 residues. The germline gives CDR1 LGHNA, CDR2 YNFKEQ. Trimming took off 1 base at V and 2 bases at J, with 9 bases between the two ends. CDR3 region: CASSQGTQTYNEQFF. CDR3 sequence (DNA): TGTGCCAGCAGCCAAGGGACTCAGACCTACAATGAGCAGTTCTTC.

The genes are TRBV19 and TRBJ1-2; 9 nucleotides line up with TRBD1. The trim removed 3 bases at V and 8 bases at J, leaving 4 bases unmatched. The CDR3 loop spans 13 amino acids. In germline, CDR1 is LNHDA, CDR2 SQIVND (reference sequence). Here the CDR3 DNA reads TGTGCCAGTAGTATTGGGACAGGGTACGGCTACACCTTC. This gives the protein CASSIGTGYGYTF. Full variable domain (remainder filled in from reference TRBV19 and TRBJ1-2): DGGITQSPKYLFRKEGQNVTLSCEQNLNHDAMYWYRQDPGQGLRLIYYSQIVNDFQKGDIAEGYSVSREKKESFPLTVTSAQKNPTAFYLCASSIGTGYGYTFGSGTRLTVV.

The chain is built from TRBV18 and TRBJ1-2, with TRBD1 identical over 10 bases. This CDR3 spans 18 amino acids. V was clipped by 6 bases and J by 4 bases; unmatched bases: 17. CDR1 KGHSH and CDR2 LQKENI come from the germline V gene. DNA of the CDR3: TGTGCCAGCTCCACAATCGGGACAGGGGCCACGTCGGGCTATGGCTACACCTTC. Translation gives CASSTIGTGATSGYGYTF.